The entry below describes one T cell receptor (beta chain). Germline V gene sequence: CDR1 LNHNV, CDR2 YYDKDF (reference sequence). This CDR3 region has 15 residues. Between the trimmed V and J ends, which lost 0 bases and 2 bases, there was a span of 11 bases. Authors' processing steps: Counts of nucleated cells, estimated from reference gene primer amplification, were obtained. The repertoire was sequenced with immunoSEQ multiplex PCR; TCRdb's copy has only in-frame clones and lacks some. V and J calls and clone size are as listed in that table; D and trimming were resolved from the DNA. The table lists under 150,000 clones, about 76% of them singletons, with around 13% in the top ten. The data were taken from a study of blood T cell repertoires in COVID-19. Study details: The origin of the acute and convalescent COVID-19 samples was the United States, Italy and Spain. Sample material is recorded as cDNA or gDNA derived from T cells, B-cell-depleted T cells, or PBMCs.

What was sequenced was peripheral blood. The chain recombines TRBV15 with TRBJ2-7; no clear D. This TCR was recovered from a man aged 80 or over with acute or convalescent COVID-19. CDR3: CATSRDPVRAYEQYF. CDR3 sequence (DNA): TGTGCCACCAGCAGAGACCCCGTCCGTGCCTACGAGCAGTACTTC.